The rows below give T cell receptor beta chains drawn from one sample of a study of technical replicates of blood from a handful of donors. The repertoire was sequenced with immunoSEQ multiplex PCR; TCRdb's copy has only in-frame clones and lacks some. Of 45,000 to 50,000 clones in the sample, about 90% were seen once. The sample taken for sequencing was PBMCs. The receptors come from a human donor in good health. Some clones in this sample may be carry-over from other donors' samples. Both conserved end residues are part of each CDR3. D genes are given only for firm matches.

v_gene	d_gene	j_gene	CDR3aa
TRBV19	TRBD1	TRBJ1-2	CASLGQGSNYGYTF
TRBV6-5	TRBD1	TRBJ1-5	CASSDTGGPQPQHF
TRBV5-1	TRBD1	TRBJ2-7	CATRRQGFPYEQYF
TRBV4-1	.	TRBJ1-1	CASSQEGTGHTFF
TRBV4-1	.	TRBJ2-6	CASSPSPGGGANVLTF
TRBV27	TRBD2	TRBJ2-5	CASSNSGRETQYF
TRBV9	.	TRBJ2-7	CARGGRSYEQYF
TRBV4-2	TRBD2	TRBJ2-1	CASSQRRDGGNNEQFF
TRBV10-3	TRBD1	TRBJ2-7	CAISWTGPPDEQYF
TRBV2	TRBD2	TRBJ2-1	CASGGVGLSYNEQFF
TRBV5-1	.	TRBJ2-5	CASSNPQGVGETQYF
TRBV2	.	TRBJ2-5	CASSESGQRGETQYF
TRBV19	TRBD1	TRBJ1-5	CASSIAGTDSNQPQHF
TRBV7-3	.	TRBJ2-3	CASSLTGSNTQYF
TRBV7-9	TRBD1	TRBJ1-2	CASSAGRDRVRGYTF
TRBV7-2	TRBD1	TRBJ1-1	CASRATGGTEAFF
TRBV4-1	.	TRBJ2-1	CASSQGRDEQFF
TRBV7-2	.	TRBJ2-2	CASSSRDSPTFSGELFF